This TCR beta chain was identified in a study of OX40 agonist ivuxolimab in advanced cancers. Note on this clone: The antigen remains unidentified.

The method was immunoSEQ multiplex PCR; TCRdb's version includes in-frame clones alone and lacks a portion of them. The data show roughly 70,000 clones, 85% to 90% seen once. The study's findings and limits: Determination of antigen specificity was not performed for the expanded peripheral T cells. Expanded clones tended on average to be more numerous among CD8+ T cells than CD4+. At doses 0.1 to 3.0 mg/kg, CD4+ and CD8+ clones expanded.

Trimming took off 3 bases at V and 1 base at J, with 11 bases between the two ends. CDR3 length equals 14 residues. Germline CDR1 is SGHDT and CDR2 is YYEEEE. V is TRBV5-6 and J is TRBJ2-7; possibly TRBD1 for D (5 bases). The sample consisted of CD4+ or CD8+ T cells sorted from blood, taken in a trial of the OX40 agonist ivuxolimab. The sequence was obtained from an adult with an advanced solid tumor such as melanoma, head and neck, liver or kidney cancer. The CDR3 DNA follows: TGTGCCAGCAGCTCGACTCAGGGATCCTACGAGCAGTACTTC. Protein: CASSSTQGSYEQYF.